A selection of T cell receptor beta chains follows, all from one sample in a study of T cells in Graves' hyperthyroidism and ophthalmopathy. TCRdb re-called the multiplex PCR reads through MiXCR, storing one row per CDR3 protein. Of 700,000 to 850,000 distinct CDR3 sequences listed, approximately 40% are singletons. The sequenced sample consisted of blood. The receptors were gathered from a woman aged 40-49 years with Graves' hyperthyroidism. Both conserved end residues are part of each CDR3.

J gene | V gene | CDR3 protein
TRBJ2-2 | TRBV2 | CASSEARSRGRGTGELFF
TRBJ2-7 | TRBV12-3/TRBV12-4 | CASSSDRGVRGLYF
TRBJ1-5 | TRBV25-1 | CASFDVRNQPQHF
TRBJ1-5 | TRBV16 | CASAAQTRGQPQHF
TRBJ2-5 | TRBV20-1 | CSAMGLAALQETQYF
TRBJ1-1 | TRBV12-3/TRBV12-4 | CASSDPRTGGEAFF
TRBJ2-5 | TRBV11-3 | CASSPRDRNQETQYF
TRBJ2-2 | TRBV19 | CASLFTGPQPTGELFF
TRBJ2-2 | TRBV7-2 | CATPLRTGNTGELFF
TRBJ1-4 | TRBV15 | CATSRDWVRDGEEKLFF
TRBJ1-1 | TRBV10-3 | CAISLGGGNTEAFF
TRBJ1-1 | TRBV20-1 | CSAQRAGRLNTEAFF
TRBJ2-7 | TRBV10-3 | CAIKPSGGSSYEQYF
TRBJ1-2 | TRBV7-2 | CASSWQGEDGYTF
TRBJ2-2 | TRBV7-9 | CASSPPGASRSRELFF
TRBJ1-2 | TRBV7-2 | CASSQAGERLYGYTF
TRBJ2-5 | TRBV6-5 | CASRSAEETQYF
TRBJ1-4 | TRBV13 | CASSFRNEKLFF
TRBJ1-3 | TRBV7-2 | CASSPVGVGAGNTIYF
TRBJ1-4 | TRBV12-3/TRBV12-4 | CASSWGLGTNEKLFF
TRBJ1-3 | TRBV7-2 | CASSRGSRVTGAANSGNTIYF
TRBJ1-3 | TRBV7-2 | CASSLGVGLGNTIYF
TRBJ1-1 | TRBV7-9 | CASSYRPKATEAFF
TRBJ1-1 | TRBV6-5 | CASSSGGDPNTEAFF
TRBJ2-6 | TRBV7-9 | CASRHAGANVLTF
TRBJ2-7 | TRBV7-2 | CASNFKGLAGSYEQYF
TRBJ1-1 | TRBV6-5 | CASSFRGRGNTEAFF
TRBJ1-2 | TRBV10-3 | CAISATGTRKGYTF
TRBJ2-5 | TRBV28 | CASSYSGTGKTQYF
TRBJ1-1 | TRBV7-2 | CASSPRDGATEAFF
TRBJ1-6 | TRBV12-3/TRBV12-4 | CASRGGANSPLHF
TRBJ2-7 | TRBV6-6 | CASSYSTSGNYEQYF
TRBJ2-7 | TRBV20-1 | CSAHFGGQGFEQYF
TRBJ1-2 | TRBV6-5 | CASSSRTGSNYGYTF
TRBJ1-1 | TRBV29-1 | CSPLLGTEAFF
TRBJ1-1 | TRBV10-3 | CAISNMNTEAFF
TRBJ1-4 | TRBV29-1 | CSVDDGATNEKLFF
TRBJ1-2 | TRBV20-1 | CSARPGQGFYGYTF
TRBJ1-3 | TRBV4-2 | CASGNRDRGGNTIYF
TRBJ2-7 | TRBV10-1 | CASSSLREVREQYF